The 5 T cell receptor beta chains listed next were all sequenced from one sample in a study of human T cells and chemical hapten exposure. The time point here: pre-sensitization, week 0. Sample treatment: therapeutic diphenylcyclopropenone sensitization with weekly scalp DPC. MiXCR was run by TCRdb on the RACE reads, yielding one entry per CDR3 protein. The sample carries more than 55,000 distinct CDR3 sequences, roughly 12% recorded once. Sequenced material: whole blood, taken in connection with sensitization to the hapten diphenylcyclopropenone (DPC). The receptors shown here come from a middle-aged woman with alopecia areata. Some clones in this sample may be carry-over from other donors' samples.

V and J are TRBV6-2 or TRBV6-3 and TRBJ1-2; 7 bases agree with TRBD1. Losses at the gene ends were 5 bases for V and 2 bases for J; bases not matched to a gene: 2. Germline V gene sequence: CDR1 MNHEY, CDR2 SVGEGT. The CDR3 consists of 13 residues. The DNA of the CDR3 is TGTGCCAGCAGTCGGGACAGCAACTATGGCTACACCTTC. This sequence encodes CASSRDSNYGYTF.

This clonotype was seen at least ten times. The J gene is TRBJ2-1, the V gene TRBV9, with TRBD2 matching over 8 bases. The CDR3 is 14 residues long. V trimming: 4 bases; J trimming: 6 bases; junction bases outside the gene matches: 6. Germline V gene data show CDR1 as SGDLS and CDR2 as YYNGEE. Written as DNA, the CDR3 is TGTGCCAGCAGCCAGGGGCGGGAGGTCAATGAGCAGTTCTTC. This sequence encodes CASSQGREVNEQFF.

A few counts support this clonotype. The rearrangement links TRBV9 to TRBJ1-1, with a possible D match to TRBD1 (6 bases). The CDR3 spans 14 residues. The V gene's germline CDR1 is SGDLS and CDR2 YYNGEE. Trimming removed 0 bases from V and 5 bases from J, with 11 bases in between. CDR3 region: CASSVGGARTEAFF. The CDR3 coding sequence is TGTGCCAGCAGCGTAGGGGGGGCGAGGACTGAAGCTTTCTTT.

At least ten counts were recorded for this clonotype. One end of the junction varies from germline; a read error may be responsible. CDR3 bases: TGTGCCAGCAGCTTATCGGGGGCCCACGATACGCAGTATTTT. It is translated as CASSLSGAHDTQYF. V and J are TRBV27 and TRBJ2-3; D may be TRBD1 or TRBD2 (6 bases each). The CDR3 is 14 residues long. CDR1 is MNHEY and CDR2 is SMNVEV in the germline V gene (reference sequence).

The rearrangement uses TRBV4-3 and TRBJ1-3, with D tentatively TRBD1 (6 bases). The germline V gene has CDR1 LGHNA and CDR2 YSLEER. Deletions cut 3 bases from V and 0 bases from J, with 15 bases between. The CDR3 spans 17 residues. The CDR3 DNA is TGCGCCAGCAGCCAGTATCTACAGGGTCACTCTGGAAACACCATATATTTT. Its protein product is CASSQYLQGHSGNTIYF.